These 24 T cell receptor beta chains originate from one sample sequenced in a study of cytomegalovirus exposure and HLA in healthy donors. The study ran its PCR with 60 Vbeta and 13 Jbeta primers. TCRdb's copy holds only in-frame clones and misses some; the assay was immunoSEQ multiplex PCR. The data show about 110,000 clones, roughly 80% seen once. Specimen: PBMCs. These receptors came from a young man in good health and CMV-seropositive.

The count of this clone is one. This rearrangement joins TRBV7-6 to TRBJ2-7, with 12 positions matching TRBD2. There are 15 residues in the CDR3. CDR1 SGHVS and CDR2 FNYEAQ come from the germline V gene. V shed 6 bases and J 5 bases; nucleotides not matched to a gene: 8. CDR3 region: CASSPGTSGFHEQYF. The CDR3 DNA reads TGTGCCAGCAGTCCAGGGACTAGCGGGTTCCACGAGCAGTACTTC.

V gene TRBV21-1 combines with J gene TRBJ1-5. TRBV21-1 corresponds to a pseudogene. This CDR3 region has 11 residues. The CDR3 sequence is CASLGNQPQHF. The CDR3 DNA reads as TGTGCCAGCCTTGGCAATCAGCCCCAGCATTTT.

This clone was found a few times. The CDR3 coding sequence is TGTGCCAGCAGCTTGGATCTGCGGGGGGGCCCTGACTACGAGCAGTACTTC. Protein sequence: CASSLDLRGGPDYEQYF. V usage is TRBV5-4 and J usage is TRBJ2-7; 9 bases are a match to TRBD2. The CDR3 sequence is 17 residues long. The V gene end was trimmed by 0 bases and the J gene end by 3 bases; junction bases not matched to a gene: 10. Germline values: CDR1 SGHNT, CDR2 YYREEE (reference sequence). Looking up the rest from reference TRBV5-4 and TRBJ2-7 gives the full variable domain: ETGVTQSPTHLIKTRGQQVTLRCSSQSGHNTVSWYQQALGQGPQFIFQYYREEENGRGNFPPRFSGLQFPNYSSELNVNALELDDSALYLCASSLDLRGGPDYEQYFGPGTRLTVT.

The chain uses TRBV27 and TRBJ2-7, with a possible D match to TRBD1 (5 bases). V was clipped by 3 bases and J by 3 bases, with 9 bases between them. Germline loops: CDR1 MNHEY, CDR2 SMNVEV (reference sequence). There are 13 residues in the CDR3. The CDR3 nucleotides are TGTGCCAGCAGTTTTTCCGACAGCTACGAGCAGTACTTC. Translated, it gives CASSFSDSYEQYF.

The V and J genes are TRBV15 and TRBJ1-5; tentative D call: TRBD1 (6 bases). Germline CDR1 reads LNHNV; CDR2 reads YYDKDF (reference sequence). V was pared by 0 bases and J by 3 bases, with 15 bases between. The CDR3 has 17 residues. DNA of the CDR3: TGTGCCACCAGCAGAGATCGTACAGGGTCTAACAATCAGCCCCAGCATTTT. Residues: CATSRDRTGSNNQPQHF.

The rearrangement links TRBV10-3 to TRBJ2-4; D is perhaps TRBD2 (6 bases). The V gene lost 0 bases and the J gene lost 5 bases, with 11 bases spanning the gap. The CDR3 totals 15 residues. In germline, CDR1 is ENHRY, CDR2 SYGVKD. The CDR3 is CAISESGGSENIQYF. The CDR3 nucleotides read TGTGCCATCAGTGAGTCGGGGGGTTCGGAAAACATTCAGTACTTC.

In this sample, this clone turned up once. CDR3 coding DNA: TGTGCCAGCAGCCTCCGGGGACAGGGCGGAGGGGTTTGGGAGCAGTACTTC. Protein product: CASSLRGQGGGVWEQYF. This chain uses TRBV13 with TRBJ2-7; 9 bases line up with TRBD1. CDR3 length: 17 amino acids. V lost 5 bases and J lost 7; bases outside the gene matches: 18. Germline CDR1 and CDR2: PRHDT and FYEKMQ (reference sequence).

This chain joins TRBV7-2 and TRBJ2-7; 7 bases match TRBD2. The CDR3 covers 14 residues. V shed 5 bases and J 7 bases; nucleotides not matched to a gene: 11. Germline V gene sequence: CDR1 SGHTA, CDR2 FQGNSA. CDR3 residues: CASSPEAGFGEQYF. DNA of the CDR3: TGTGCCAGCAGCCCAGAAGCGGGGTTCGGTGAGCAGTACTTC.

The CDR3: CASRPRTSGGEHNQETQYF. CDR3 DNA: TGTGCCAGCAGACCGCGGACTAGCGGGGGGGAACACAATCAAGAGACCCAGTACTTC. This chain connects TRBV5-8 to TRBJ2-5, with TRBD2 matching over 15 bases. With 5 bases clipped from V and 2 bases from J, the junction kept 13 bases outside the gene matches. This CDR3 comprises 19 residues. Germline V lookup: CDR1 SGHTS, CDR2 YDEGEE. Together with reference TRBV5-8 and TRBJ2-5, the CDR3 gives the full variable domain: EAGVTQSPTHLIKTRGQQATLRCSPISGHTSVYWYQQALGLGLQFLLWYDEGEERNRGNFPPRFSGRQFPNYSSELNVNALELEDSALYLCASRPRTSGGEHNQETQYFGPGTRLLVL.

Written as DNA, the CDR3 is TGTGCCAGCAGCTCGTCCCCGGACAGGGAAAGCTACGAGCAGTACTTC. Translated, it gives CASSSSPDRESYEQYF. The rearrangement uses TRBV5-5 and TRBJ2-7; 8 positions match TRBD1. This CDR3 comprises 16 residues. The J segment lost 3 bases and the V segment lost 3 bases, leaving 11 bases of the junction unmatched. Germline V gene sequence: CDR1 SGHKS, CDR2 YYEKEE (reference sequence).

The V call is TRBV15, the J call TRBJ2-1, with 7 bases fitting TRBD2. The CDR3 covers 15 residues. Looked up from germline, CDR1 is LNHNV and CDR2 is YYDKDF (reference sequence). The trim removed 3 bases at V and 6 bases at J, leaving 8 bases unmatched. CDR3 nucleotide sequence: TGTGCCACCAGCAGTATGGGGGGGAGGAGCAATGAGCAGTTCTTC. Its protein is CATSSMGGRSNEQFF.

V is TRBV10-3 and J is TRBJ2-2, with TRBD1 matching 7 bases. CDR1 is ENHRY and CDR2 is SYGVKD in the germline V gene. This CDR3 region has 15 residues. V lost 0 bases, J lost 4 bases, and 2 bases stayed unmatched. The CDR3 loop is CAISESTGTTGELFF. The DNA for the CDR3 is TGTGCCATCAGTGAGTCGACAGGGACCACCGGGGAGCTGTTTTTT.

This sequence joins TRBV7-9 and TRBJ2-5; 7 bases are shared with TRBD2. This CDR3 region has 15 residues. Unmatched junction bases numbered 10, after V lost 5 bases and J lost 4 bases. Germline V CDR1 and CDR2: SEHNR, FQNEAQ (reference sequence). This chain's CDR3 is CASSPGGDRRETQYF. CDR3 coding DNA: TGTGCCAGCAGCCCTGGGGGGGACCGAAGAGAGACCCAGTACTTC.

This clone has just a few counts. This chain uses TRBV5-1 with TRBJ2-1; 13 bases are a match to TRBD2. This CDR3 comprises 19 residues. Germline assignment: CDR1 SGHRS and CDR2 YFSETQ. Trimming cost V 4 bases and J 0 bases; bases outside gene matches: 10. The CDR3 coding sequence is TGCGCCAGCAGCCCCCGAGGACTAGCGGGGGACAACTCCTACAATGAGCAGTTCTTC. Translating gives CASSPRGLAGDNSYNEQFF. Drawing the rest from reference TRBV5-1 and TRBJ2-1, the complete variable domain is KAGVTQTPRYLIKTRGQQVTLSCSPISGHRSVSWYQQTPGQGLQFLFEYFSETQRNKGNFPGRFSGRQFSNSRSEMNVSTLELGDSALYLCASSPRGLAGDNSYNEQFFGPGTRLTVL.

The chain joins TRBV19 to TRBJ1-1; D uncertain. Germline lookup yields CDR1 LNHDA and CDR2 SQIVND (reference sequence). Trimming removed 3 bases at V and 4 bases at J, with 9 bases between. This CDR3 region has 13 residues. The CDR3 loop is CASSIFPSTEAFF. CDR3 sequence (DNA): TGTGCCAGTAGTATTTTTCCATCCACTGAAGCTTTCTTT.

The chain employs TRBV30 and TRBJ2-3; D uncertain. The CDR3 sequence is 11 residues long. Trimming took 4 bases from V and 3 from J, leaving 5 bases between them. The germline V gene has CDR1 GTSNPN and CDR2 SVGIG (reference sequence). This CDR3 is CAWITTDTQYF. The CDR3 DNA reads TGTGCCTGGATCACAACAGATACGCAGTATTTT.

The chain couples TRBV21-1 to TRBJ2-3; the table assigns TRBD1, which was not confirmed against the DNA. TRBV21-1 is described as a pseudogene. The CDR3 contains 15 residues. CDR3 bases: TGTGCCAGCAGCCATCGGGACAGCTCCACAGATACGCAGTATTTT. This gives the protein CASSHRDSSTDTQYF.

The rearrangement uses TRBV19 and TRBJ1-2, with TRBD1 matching over 10 bases. CDR3 length: 14 amino acids. Looked up from germline, CDR1 is LNHDA and CDR2 is SQIVND (reference sequence). V trimming: 7 bases; J trimming: 2 bases; junction bases outside the gene matches: 4. Here the CDR3 reads CASKMDRGNYGYTF. CDR3 DNA sequence: TGTGCCAGTAAGATGGACAGGGGGAACTATGGCTACACCTTC.

The V gene is TRBV6-1, the J gene TRBJ2-5; D call uncertain. Germline V gene data show CDR1 as MNHNS and CDR2 as SASEGT. This CDR3 contains 16 residues. V was cut by 3 bases and J by 2 bases, with 16 bases left in between. The CDR3 region is CASSDPRAAPQETQYF. The CDR3 coding sequence is TGTGCCAGCAGTGACCCCCGAGCCGCCCCACAAGAGACCCAGTACTTC.

The V gene is TRBV7-2, the J gene TRBJ2-3; 9 nucleotides line up with TRBD2. This CDR3 contains 17 residues. J gave up 1 base and V 5 bases, and 10 bases lay outside the gene matches. In germline, CDR1 is SGHTA, CDR2 FQGNSA. DNA for the CDR3: TGTGCCAGCAGCCCCGGGCGGGGGGGACCTGGCACAGATACGCAGTATTTT. This sequence encodes CASSPGRGGPGTDTQYF.

Details on this clone: This CDR3 is also generated by other DNA sequences in the sample. V usage is TRBV13 and J usage is TRBJ2-5; 12 nucleotides agree with TRBD2. The V gene's germline CDR1 is PRHDT and CDR2 FYEKMQ (reference sequence). The CDR3 covers 16 residues. V gave up 0 bases and J gave up 2 bases; unmatched junction bases: 1. The CDR3 DNA reads TGTGCCAGCAGCTTAGGGCTAGCGGGGGGGCAAGAGACCCAGTACTTC. It encodes CASSLGLAGGQETQYF.

The chain links TRBV20-1 to TRBJ1-2, with D possibly matching TRBD1 (5 bases). Trimming took 3 bases from V and 11 from J, leaving 13 bases between them. Germline values: CDR1 DFQATT, CDR2 SNEGSKA (reference sequence). CDR3 length equals 11 residues. The CDR3 protein is CSAREGTEYTF. For the CDR3, the DNA is TGCAGTGCTAGGGAAGGGACTGAGTACACCTTC.

The chain couples TRBV10-1 to TRBJ1-1; 7 bases fit TRBD1. The germline gives CDR1 WNHNN, CDR2 SYGVQD (reference sequence). Germline trimming cut 5 bases from V and 7 bases from J; bases unmatched to any gene: 7. This CDR3 comprises 13 residues. This CDR3 reads CASSRDSRGEAFF. CDR3 in DNA: TGCGCCAGCAGTAGGGACAGCAGGGGTGAAGCTTTCTTT.

This clone was detected once. The chain has TRBV30 and TRBJ1-2; D gene unclear. The length of the CDR3 is 14 residues. Germline assignment: CDR1 GTSNPN and CDR2 SVGIG (reference sequence). V lost 0 bases and J 0 bases, leaving 8 bases between the germline ends. The CDR3, as DNA: TGTGCCTGGAGTGTACAACCCGCTAACTATGGCTACACCTTC. Its protein product is CAWSVQPANYGYTF.